This TCR beta chain was profiled in a study of T cell repertoires in cytomegalovirus infection. Study context: It was recently identified HLA-C-restricted and well-studied HLA-B-restricted CMV epitopes that the study used. Indications of both CMV infection and matching HLA type were provided by public TCR beta signatures.

This clonotype occurred many times. The antigen remains undetermined. Study outcomes and limitations: Summed frequency of public TCR beta families distinguished CMV carriers with the relevant HLA. HLA-C-restricted CMV clonotypes gave the most frequent clonotype in two of eight donors.

TCRdb ran MiXCR on the reads and lists one entry per CDR3 protein. This table has about 920,000 distinct CDR3 sequences, roughly 30% appearing once. Germline assignment: CDR1 SGHTA and CDR2 FQGNSA. The junction had 5 bases not matched to a gene; V was cut back by 5 bases and J by 0 bases. CDR3 length equals 16 residues. The receptor comes from a human donor in good health (CMV status not recorded). Some clones in this sample may be carry-over from other donors' samples. The V and J genes are TRBV7-2 and TRBJ2-4; 9 bases fit TRBD1. The sample consisted of cultured CD8+ T cells from PBMCs, taken from culture after CMV antigen stimulation. CDR3 DNA: TGTGCCAGCAGCCCCCCGGGACAGGGAGCCAAAAACATTCAGTACTTC. This encodes CASSPPGQGAKNIQYF.